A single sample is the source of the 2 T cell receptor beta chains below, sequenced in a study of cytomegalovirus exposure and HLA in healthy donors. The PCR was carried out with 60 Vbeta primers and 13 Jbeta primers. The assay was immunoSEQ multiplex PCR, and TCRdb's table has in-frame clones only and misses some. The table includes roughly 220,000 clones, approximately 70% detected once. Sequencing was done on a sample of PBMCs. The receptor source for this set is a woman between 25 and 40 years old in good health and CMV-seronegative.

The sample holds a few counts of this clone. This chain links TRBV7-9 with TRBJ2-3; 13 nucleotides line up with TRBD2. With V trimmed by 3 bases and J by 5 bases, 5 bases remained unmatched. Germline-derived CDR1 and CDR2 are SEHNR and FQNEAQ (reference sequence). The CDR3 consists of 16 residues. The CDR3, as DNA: TGTGCCAGCAGCTTCACTAGCGGGAGGGCCGTAGATACGCAGTATTTT. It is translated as CASSFTSGRAVDTQYF.

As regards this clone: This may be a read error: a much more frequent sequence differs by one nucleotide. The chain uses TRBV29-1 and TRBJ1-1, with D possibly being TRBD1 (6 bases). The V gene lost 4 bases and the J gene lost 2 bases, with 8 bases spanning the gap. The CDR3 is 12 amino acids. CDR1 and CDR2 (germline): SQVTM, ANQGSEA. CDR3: CSVGDINTEAFF. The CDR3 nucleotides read TGCAGCGTTGGGGACATAAACACTGAAGCTTTCTTT.